The TCR beta chain under discussion was sequenced for a study of PD-1 blockade in mismatch repair-deficient tumors. PCR or immunohistochemistry showed mismatch repair deficiency in every enrolled patient. The table came from immunoSEQ multiplex PCR; TCRdb's copy has only in-frame clones and leaves some out. This table holds about 68,000 clones, about 72% found once. This material consisted of peripheral blood, taken 2 weeks after starting pembrolizumab. The sequence derives from an adult with mismatch repair-deficient cancer.

The CDR3: CASRQIVNTEAFF. The CDR3 DNA is TGTGCCAGCAGACAGATCGTGAACACTGAAGCTTTCTTT. The rearrangement links TRBV6-6 to TRBJ1-1; D is unclear. CDR3 length: 13 amino acids. Trimming stripped 6 bases from V and 0 bases from J, with 8 bases between. The germline gives CDR1 MNHNY, CDR2 SVGAGI (reference sequence).